This TCR beta chain was obtained from a study of T cell changes during pregnancy in multiple sclerosis. V lost 0 bases and J 0 bases, leaving 15 bases between the germline ends. The CDR3 has 18 residues. Germline CDR1 reads MGHRA; CDR2 reads YSYEKL. Generated by immunoSEQ multiplex PCR, the TCRdb table keeps only in-frame clones and is missing some. The sample has 38,000 or so clones; around 93% are singletons. The V and J genes are TRBV4-1 and TRBJ1-3, with a tentative D call TRBD1 (5 bases). The sequenced sample was CD4+ T cells from peripheral blood mononuclear cells, obtained in the first trimester of pregnancy. This sequence was found in a female donor with multiple sclerosis, enrolled in a pregnancy study. CDR3 DNA sequence: TGCGCCAGCAGCCAAGATTGGGGGGGACTAGGCTCTGGAAACACCATATATTTT. The encoded protein is CASSQDWGGLGSGNTIYF.